This T cell receptor beta chain was sequenced for a study of shared clonotypes between healthy human individuals. Terminally differentiated effector memory CD45RA+ cells were left out of the naive CD8 fraction, which was CD45RO-negative and positively selected for CCR7. Measured with immunoSEQ multiplex PCR; TCRdb has only the in-frame clones, and not every one. Of hundreds of thousands of clones detected, around 96% appear once; the ten largest clones hold roughly 0.1%. Note on this clone: Its antigen is undetermined.

The study, taken as a whole, reports: Between several donors, naive CD4 clonotypes were shared at a level of around 5.1%.

The clonotype was recovered from a woman under 40 in good health. Sequencing input: naive CD8+ T cells sorted from blood.

The CDR3, as DNA: TGTGCCAGCAGCCAAGATCTGAGCAATGAGCAGTTCTTC. Its protein product is CASSQDLSNEQFF. The V gene is TRBV14, the J gene TRBJ2-1; D uncertain. CDR3 length: 13 amino acids. Germline CDR1 reads SGHDN; CDR2 reads FVKESK. V was pared by 0 bases and J by 6 bases, with 6 bases between.